Presented here are 15 T cell receptor beta chains from one specimen sequenced in a study of T-cell reconstitution after alpha-beta-depleted transplantation in children. This sample's TCRbeta library carried unique molecular identifier barcodes. TCRdb redid the calling of the PCR reads with MiXCR, one entry per CDR3 protein. The sample consists of 350,000 to 450,000 distinct CDR3 sequences, less than 15% of them appearing once. The sample was PBMCs, taken from the stem cell graft. The receptor set was obtained from a human donor who donated a stem cell graft to a child with Fanconi anemia.

This clonotype has only a few counts. The chain uses TRBV29-1 and TRBJ2-2; D is tentatively TRBD1 or TRBD2 (5 bases each). The length of the CDR3 is 15 residues. CDR1 is SQVTM and CDR2 is ANQGSEA in the germline V gene. Deletions cut 6 bases from V and 2 bases from J, with 16 bases between. CDR3 residues: CSVASGGRNTGELFF. The CDR3 nucleotides are TGCAGCGTCGCCTCTGGGGGAAGAAACACCGGGGAGCTGTTTTTT.

This clonotype was seen a handful of times. The chain joins TRBV4-3 to TRBJ1-2; 9 nucleotides line up with TRBD1. With 0 bases clipped from V and 11 bases from J, the junction kept 10 bases outside the gene matches. There are 15 residues in the CDR3. Germline V gene data show CDR1 as LGHNA and CDR2 as YSLEER. The CDR3 coding sequence is TGCGCCAGCAGCCAAGATTCACAGGGGGCTCTCGGTTACACCTTC. Protein sequence: CASSQDSQGALGYTF.

At least ten counts were recorded for this clonotype. This chain connects TRBV10-2 to TRBJ2-5; 10 bases align to TRBD2. Germline V lookup: CDR1 WSHSY, CDR2 SAAADI. The CDR3 covers 15 residues. After removal of 5 bases from V and 7 bases from J, the junction contained 10 bases not matched to a gene. CDR3 sequence reads: CASSLTSGTPGTQYF. The CDR3 DNA sequence: TGCGCCAGCAGTCTTACTAGCGGGACACCGGGGACCCAGTACTTC.

The chain joins TRBV5-1 to TRBJ2-7; D may be TRBD2 (5 bases). The germline V and J ends were trimmed by 2 bases and 2 bases, with 11 bases remaining between them. The CDR3 covers 14 residues. CDR1 and CDR2 (germline): SGHRS, YFSETQ. CDR3 bases: TGCGCCAGCAGCTTTAGCGTTGCCGCCTACGAGCAGTACTTC. It is translated as CASSFSVAAYEQYF.

The J gene is TRBJ2-3, the V gene TRBV12-3 or TRBV12-4; 9 bases map to TRBD2. V gave up 2 bases and J gave up 2 bases; unmatched junction bases: 14. The CDR3 covers 19 residues. This CDR3 reads CASSLSGLAGKSSTDTQYF. CDR3 nucleotide sequence: TGTGCCAGCAGTTTATCTGGGCTAGCGGGGAAATCCTCCACAGATACGCAGTATTTT.

This clonotype was counted a few times. This chain connects TRBV6-2 or TRBV6-3 to TRBJ2-7, with a weak D call TRBD1 (6 bases). Trimming shortened V by 8 bases and J by 1 base, and 9 bases separated the two germline ends. This CDR3 comprises 12 residues. Germline V CDR1 and CDR2: MNHEY, SVGEGT. CDR3 sequence reads: CASVGASYEQYF. DNA for the CDR3: TGTGCCAGCGTGGGGGCTTCCTACGAGCAGTACTTC.

This clonotype has only a few counts. The chain uses TRBV2 and TRBJ2-7; D gene uncertain. In germline, CDR1 is SNHLY, CDR2 FYNNEI. The CDR3 extends over 14 amino acids. The V end was cut by 2 bases, the J end by 0 bases, with 8 bases between. For the CDR3, the DNA is TGTGCCAGCAGTGAAAGGGTCTTCTCCTACGAGCAGTACTTC. As protein: CASSERVFSYEQYF. Filled out from reference TRBV2 and TRBJ2-7, the complete variable domain reads EPEVTQTPSHQVTQMGQEVILRCVPISNHLYFYWYRQILGQKVEFLVSFYNNEISEKSEIFDDQFSVERPDGSNFTLKIRSTKLEDSAMYFCASSERVFSYEQYFGPGTRLTVT.

In its sample, this clonotype was seen a few times. The J gene is TRBJ2-7, the V gene TRBV5-1; D is unresolved. The V gene's germline CDR1 is SGHRS and CDR2 YFSETQ. The CDR3 contains 15 residues. V was pared by 2 bases and J by 11 bases, with 23 bases between. The CDR3 DNA is TGCGCCAGCAGCTTAGGGTTTTTGAAACCACGATCGGAGTACTTC. It translates to CASSLGFLKPRSEYF.

This clonotype has a handful of counts. Sequence at one end of the junction differs from germline and may be a read error. This chain joins TRBV25-1 and TRBJ1-1; D is undetermined. This CDR3 has 12 amino acids. Per germline, CDR1 MGHDK and CDR2 SYGVNS. CDR3 coding DNA: TGTGCCAGCAGGGGGAGGAACGCTGAAGCTTTCTTT. Residues: CASRGRNAEAFF.

In this sample, this clonotype turned up many times. This chain links TRBV12-3 or TRBV12-4 with TRBJ2-3, with D uncertain. This CDR3 region has 13 residues. V lost 6 bases and J lost 2, with 9 bases in between. CDR3 sequence reads: CASSPAYTDTQYF. CDR3 coding DNA: TGTGCCAGCAGCCCTGCCTACACAGATACGCAGTATTTT.

This rearrangement joins TRBV5-5 to TRBJ1-5, with D possibly being TRBD1 (5 bases). The V gene's germline CDR1 is SGHKS and CDR2 YYEKEE (reference sequence). Trimming stripped 2 bases from V and 5 bases from J, with 17 bases between. CDR3 length equals 16 residues. Here the CDR3 DNA reads TGTGCCAGCAGCTTATCAGGGAGTAGGAATTATCAGCCCCAGCATTTT. Translated: CASSLSGSRNYQPQHF. Full variable domain (remainder filled in from reference TRBV5-5 and TRBJ1-5): DAGVTQSPTHLIKTRGQQVTLRCSPISGHKSVSWYQQVLGQGPQFIFQYYEKEERGRGNFPDRFSARQFPNYSSELNVNALLLGDSALYLCASSLSGSRNYQPQHFGDGTRLSIL.

V usage is TRBV7-2 and J usage is TRBJ2-5; D ambiguous. Germline assignment: CDR1 SGHTA and CDR2 FQGNSA. CDR3 length: 14 amino acids. Trimming pared 1 base from V and 2 bases from J, leaving 8 bases between. Here the CDR3 DNA reads TGTGCCAGCAGCTTAGACGCAGATCAAGAGACCCAGTACTTC. Its protein is CASSLDADQETQYF.

The chain recombines TRBV11-2 with TRBJ1-1; D possibly corresponds to TRBD1 (6 bases). The CDR3 has 14 residues. The germline CDR1 and CDR2 sequences are SGHAT and FQNNGV. V was pared by 3 bases and J by 6 bases, with 14 bases between. As DNA, the CDR3 is TGTGCCAGCAGCTTCACGGGGGCAAAAGCTGAAGCTTTCTTT. It encodes CASSFTGAKAEAFF.

This clonotype has at least ten counts. The V call is TRBV5-1, the J call TRBJ1-3, with unresolved D. This CDR3 region has 15 residues. The ends were cut back, 0 bases at V and 0 bases at J, with 7 bases in the middle. Germline lookup yields CDR1 SGHRS and CDR2 YFSETQ. The CDR3 nucleotides read TGCGCCAGCAGCTTGGACTTGGGCTCTGGAAACACCATATATTTT. It codes for CASSLDLGSGNTIYF.

In regard to this clonotype: Possible read error: a much larger clone is one base away. V is TRBV28 and J is TRBJ1-2, with 8 bases that match TRBD1. Germline CDR1 and CDR2: MDHEN and SYDVKM. J gave up 6 bases and V 6 bases, and 9 bases lay outside the gene matches. This CDR3 spans 14 amino acids. The CDR3 here is CASRPGQGGDGYTF. In nucleotides, the CDR3 is TGTGCCAGCAGGCCAGGACAGGGAGGGGATGGCTACACCTTC.